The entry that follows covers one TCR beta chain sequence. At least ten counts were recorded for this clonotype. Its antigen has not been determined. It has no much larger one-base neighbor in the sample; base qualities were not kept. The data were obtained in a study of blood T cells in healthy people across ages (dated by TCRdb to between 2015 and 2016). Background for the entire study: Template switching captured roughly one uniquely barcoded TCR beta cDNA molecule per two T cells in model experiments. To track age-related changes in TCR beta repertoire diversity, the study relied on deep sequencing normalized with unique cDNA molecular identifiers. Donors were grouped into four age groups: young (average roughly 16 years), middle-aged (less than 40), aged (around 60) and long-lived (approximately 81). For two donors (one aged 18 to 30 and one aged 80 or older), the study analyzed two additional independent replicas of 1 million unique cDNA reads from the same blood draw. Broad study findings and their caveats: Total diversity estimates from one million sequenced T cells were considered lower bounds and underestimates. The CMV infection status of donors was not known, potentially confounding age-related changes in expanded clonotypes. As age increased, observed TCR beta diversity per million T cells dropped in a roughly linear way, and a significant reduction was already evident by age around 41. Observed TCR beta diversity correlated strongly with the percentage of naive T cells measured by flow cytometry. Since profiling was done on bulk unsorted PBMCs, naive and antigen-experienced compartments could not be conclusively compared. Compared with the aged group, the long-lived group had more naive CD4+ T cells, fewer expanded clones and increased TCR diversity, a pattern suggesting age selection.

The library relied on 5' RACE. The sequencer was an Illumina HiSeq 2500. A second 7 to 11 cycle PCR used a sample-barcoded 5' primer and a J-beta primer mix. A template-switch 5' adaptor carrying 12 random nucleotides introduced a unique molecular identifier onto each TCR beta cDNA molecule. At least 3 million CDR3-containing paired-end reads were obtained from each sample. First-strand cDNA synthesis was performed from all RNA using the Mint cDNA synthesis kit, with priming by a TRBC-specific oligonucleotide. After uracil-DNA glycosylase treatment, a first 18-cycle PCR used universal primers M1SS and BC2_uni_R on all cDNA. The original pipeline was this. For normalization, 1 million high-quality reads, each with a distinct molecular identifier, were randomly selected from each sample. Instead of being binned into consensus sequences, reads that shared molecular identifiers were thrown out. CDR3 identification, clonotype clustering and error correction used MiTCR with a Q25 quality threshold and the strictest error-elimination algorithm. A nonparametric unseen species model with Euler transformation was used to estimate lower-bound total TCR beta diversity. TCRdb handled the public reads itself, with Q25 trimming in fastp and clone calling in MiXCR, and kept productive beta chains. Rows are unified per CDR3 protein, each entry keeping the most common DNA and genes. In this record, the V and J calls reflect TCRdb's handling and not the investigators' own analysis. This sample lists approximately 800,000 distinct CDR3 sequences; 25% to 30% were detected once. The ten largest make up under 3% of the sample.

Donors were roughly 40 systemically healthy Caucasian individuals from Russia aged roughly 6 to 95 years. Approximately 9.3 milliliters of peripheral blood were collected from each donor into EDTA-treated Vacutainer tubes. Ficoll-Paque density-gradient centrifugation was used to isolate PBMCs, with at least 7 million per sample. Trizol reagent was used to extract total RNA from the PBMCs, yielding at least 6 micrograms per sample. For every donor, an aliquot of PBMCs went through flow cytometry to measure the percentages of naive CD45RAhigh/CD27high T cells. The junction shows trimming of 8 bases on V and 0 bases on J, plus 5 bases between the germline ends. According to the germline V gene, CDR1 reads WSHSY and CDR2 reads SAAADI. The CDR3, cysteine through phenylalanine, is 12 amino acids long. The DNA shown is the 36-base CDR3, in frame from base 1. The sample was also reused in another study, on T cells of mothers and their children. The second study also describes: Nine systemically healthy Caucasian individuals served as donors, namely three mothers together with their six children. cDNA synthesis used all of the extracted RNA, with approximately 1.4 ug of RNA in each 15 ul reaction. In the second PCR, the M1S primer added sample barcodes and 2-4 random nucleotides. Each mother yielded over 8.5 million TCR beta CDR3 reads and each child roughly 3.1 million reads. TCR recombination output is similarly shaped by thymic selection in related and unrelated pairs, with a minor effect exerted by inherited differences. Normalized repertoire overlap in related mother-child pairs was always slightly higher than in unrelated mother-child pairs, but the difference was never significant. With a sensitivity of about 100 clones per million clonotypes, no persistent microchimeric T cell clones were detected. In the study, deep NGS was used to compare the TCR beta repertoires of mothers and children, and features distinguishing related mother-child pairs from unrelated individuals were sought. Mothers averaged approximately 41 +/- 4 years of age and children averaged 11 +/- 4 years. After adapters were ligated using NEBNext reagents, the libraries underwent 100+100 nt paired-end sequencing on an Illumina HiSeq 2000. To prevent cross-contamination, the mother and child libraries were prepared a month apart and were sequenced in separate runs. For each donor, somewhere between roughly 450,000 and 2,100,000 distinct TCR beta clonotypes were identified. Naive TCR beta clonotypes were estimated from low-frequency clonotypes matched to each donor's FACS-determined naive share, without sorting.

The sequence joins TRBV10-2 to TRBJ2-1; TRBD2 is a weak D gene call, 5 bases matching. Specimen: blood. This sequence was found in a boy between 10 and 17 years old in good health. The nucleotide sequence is TGCGCCAGCCGGGACTCCTACAATGAGCAGTTCTTC. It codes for CASRDSYNEQFF.